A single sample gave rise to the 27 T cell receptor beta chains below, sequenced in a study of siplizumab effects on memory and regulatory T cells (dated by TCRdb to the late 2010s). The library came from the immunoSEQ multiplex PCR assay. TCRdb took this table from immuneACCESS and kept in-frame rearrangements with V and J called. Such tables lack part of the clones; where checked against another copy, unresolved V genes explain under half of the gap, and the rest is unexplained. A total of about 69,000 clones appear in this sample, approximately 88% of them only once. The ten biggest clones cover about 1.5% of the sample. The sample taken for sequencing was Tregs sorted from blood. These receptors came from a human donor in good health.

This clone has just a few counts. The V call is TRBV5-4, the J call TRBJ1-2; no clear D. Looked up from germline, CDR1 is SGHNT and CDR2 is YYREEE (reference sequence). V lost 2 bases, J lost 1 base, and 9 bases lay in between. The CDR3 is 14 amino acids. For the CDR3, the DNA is TGTGCCAGCAGCTTCCGACAACATAACTATGGCTACACCTTC. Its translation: CASSFRQHNYGYTF.

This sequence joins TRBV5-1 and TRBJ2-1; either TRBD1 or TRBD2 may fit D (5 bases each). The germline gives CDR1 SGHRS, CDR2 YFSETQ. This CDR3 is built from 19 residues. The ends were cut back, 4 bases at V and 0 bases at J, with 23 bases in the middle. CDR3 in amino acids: CASSPVGPRPFSSYNEQFF. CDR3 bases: TGCGCCAGCAGCCCGGTGGGACCCCGCCCCTTTAGCTCCTACAATGAGCAGTTCTTC. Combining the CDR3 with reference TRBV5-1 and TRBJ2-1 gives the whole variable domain KAGVTQTPRYLIKTRGQQVTLSCSPISGHRSVSWYQQTPGQGLQFLFEYFSETQRNKGNFPGRFSGRQFSNSRSEMNVSTLELGDSALYLCASSPVGPRPFSSYNEQFFGPGTRLTVL.

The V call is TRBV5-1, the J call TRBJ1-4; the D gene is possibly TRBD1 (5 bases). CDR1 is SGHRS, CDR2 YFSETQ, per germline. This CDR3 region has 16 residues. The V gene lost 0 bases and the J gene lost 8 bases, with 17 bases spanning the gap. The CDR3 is CASSLDGRGQFEKLFF. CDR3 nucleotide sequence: TGCGCCAGCAGCTTGGACGGTCGGGGCCAATTCGAAAAACTGTTTTTT.

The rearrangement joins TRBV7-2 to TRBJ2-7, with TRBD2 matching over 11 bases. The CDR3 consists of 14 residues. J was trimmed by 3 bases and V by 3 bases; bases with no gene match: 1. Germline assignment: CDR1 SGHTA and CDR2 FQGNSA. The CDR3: CASSFGLAGYEQYF. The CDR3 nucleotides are TGTGCCAGCAGCTTTGGACTAGCGGGCTACGAGCAGTACTTC.

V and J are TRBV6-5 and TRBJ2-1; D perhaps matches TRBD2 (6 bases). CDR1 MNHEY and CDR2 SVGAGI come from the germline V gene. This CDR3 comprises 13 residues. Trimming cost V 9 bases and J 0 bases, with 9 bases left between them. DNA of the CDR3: TGTGCCAGTAAGCGGGCCTCCTACAATGAGCAGTTCTTC. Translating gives CASKRASYNEQFF.

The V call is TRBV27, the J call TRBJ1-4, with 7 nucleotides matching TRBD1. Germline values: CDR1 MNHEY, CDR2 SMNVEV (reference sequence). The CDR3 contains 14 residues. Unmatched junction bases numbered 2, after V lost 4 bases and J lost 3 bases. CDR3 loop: CASSYQGANEKLFF. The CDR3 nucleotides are TGTGCCAGCAGTTACCAGGGGGCTAATGAAAAACTGTTTTTT.

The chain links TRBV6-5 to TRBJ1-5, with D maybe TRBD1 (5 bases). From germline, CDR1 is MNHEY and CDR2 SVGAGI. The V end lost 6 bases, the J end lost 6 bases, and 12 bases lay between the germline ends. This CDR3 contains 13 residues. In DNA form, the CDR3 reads TGTGCCAGCAGGGTGGGGGAGGGTCAGCCCCAGCATTTT. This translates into CASRVGEGQPQHF.

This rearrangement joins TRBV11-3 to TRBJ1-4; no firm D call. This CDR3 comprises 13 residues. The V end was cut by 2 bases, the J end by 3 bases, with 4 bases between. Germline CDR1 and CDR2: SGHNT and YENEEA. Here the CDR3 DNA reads TGTGCCAGCAGCTTAAACTCTAATGAAAAACTGTTTTTT. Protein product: CASSLNSNEKLFF.

The CDR3 bases are TGTGCCAGCAGCGCTCGATGGACGGGAGAACACTACAATGAGCAGTTCTTC. It specifies CASSARWTGEHYNEQFF. This chain uses TRBV9 with TRBJ2-1; TRBD2 is a possible D gene (6 bases). V was shortened by 3 bases and J by 3 bases, with 19 bases between the two germline ends. Germline CDR1 reads SGDLS; CDR2 reads YYNGEE. The CDR3 is made up of 17 amino acids.

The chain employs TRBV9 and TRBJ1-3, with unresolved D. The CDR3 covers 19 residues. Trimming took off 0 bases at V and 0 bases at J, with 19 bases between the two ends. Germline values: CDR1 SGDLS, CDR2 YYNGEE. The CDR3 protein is CASSVAIVDSVSSGNTIYF. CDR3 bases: TGTGCCAGCAGCGTAGCTATTGTGGACTCCGTCAGCTCTGGAAACACCATATATTTT. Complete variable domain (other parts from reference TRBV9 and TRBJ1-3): DSGVTQTPKHLITATGQRVTLRCSPRSGDLSVYWYQQSLDQGLQFLIQYYNGEERAKGNILERFSAQQFPDLHSELNLSSLELGDSALYFCASSVAIVDSVSSGNTIYFGEGSWLTVV.

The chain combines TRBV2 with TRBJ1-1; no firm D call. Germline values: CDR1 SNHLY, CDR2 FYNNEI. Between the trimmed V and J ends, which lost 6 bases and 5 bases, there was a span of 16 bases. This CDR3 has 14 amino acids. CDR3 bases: TGTGCCAGCAGGGGTCTTTTAGTGGGGACTGAAGCTTTCTTT. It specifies CASRGLLVGTEAFF.

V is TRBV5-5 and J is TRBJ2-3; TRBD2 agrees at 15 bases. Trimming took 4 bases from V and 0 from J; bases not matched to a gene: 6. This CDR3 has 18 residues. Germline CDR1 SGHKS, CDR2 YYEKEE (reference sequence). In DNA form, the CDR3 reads TGTGCCAGCAGCCCAGGGACTAGCGGGAGGTCTAGCACAGATACGCAGTATTTT. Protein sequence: CASSPGTSGRSSTDTQYF.

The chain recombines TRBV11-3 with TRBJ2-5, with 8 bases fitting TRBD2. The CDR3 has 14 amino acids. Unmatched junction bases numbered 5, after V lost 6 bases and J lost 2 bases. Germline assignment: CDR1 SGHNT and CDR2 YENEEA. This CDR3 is CASRFSGTQETQYF. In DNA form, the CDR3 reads TGTGCCAGCAGATTTAGCGGGACTCAAGAGACCCAGTACTTC.

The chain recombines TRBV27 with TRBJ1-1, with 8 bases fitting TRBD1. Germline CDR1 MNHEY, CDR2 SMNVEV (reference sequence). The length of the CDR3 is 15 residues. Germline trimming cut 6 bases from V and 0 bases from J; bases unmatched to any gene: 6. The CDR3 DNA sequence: TGTGCCAGCAGGAGACAGGGGCCCCTGAACACTGAAGCTTTCTTT. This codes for CASRRQGPLNTEAFF.

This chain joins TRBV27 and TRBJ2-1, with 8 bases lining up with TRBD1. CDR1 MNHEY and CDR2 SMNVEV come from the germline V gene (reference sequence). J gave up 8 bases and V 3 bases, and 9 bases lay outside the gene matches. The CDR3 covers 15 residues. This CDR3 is CASSFRDRIGDEQFF. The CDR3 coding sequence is TGTGCCAGCAGTTTCCGGGACAGGATTGGCGATGAGCAGTTCTTC.

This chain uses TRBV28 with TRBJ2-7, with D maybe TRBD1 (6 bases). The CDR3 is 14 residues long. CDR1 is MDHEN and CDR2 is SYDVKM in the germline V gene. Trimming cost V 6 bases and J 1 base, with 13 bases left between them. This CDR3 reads CASSDRRASYEQYF. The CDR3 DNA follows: TGTGCCAGCAGCGACAGGAGAGCTTCCTACGAGCAGTACTTC.

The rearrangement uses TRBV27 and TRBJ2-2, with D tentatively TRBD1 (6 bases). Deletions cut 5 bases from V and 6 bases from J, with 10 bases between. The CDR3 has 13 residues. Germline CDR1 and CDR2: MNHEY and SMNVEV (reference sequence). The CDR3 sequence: CASSVQGSGELFF. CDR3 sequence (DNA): TGTGCCAGCAGTGTACAGGGATCCGGGGAGCTGTTTTTT.

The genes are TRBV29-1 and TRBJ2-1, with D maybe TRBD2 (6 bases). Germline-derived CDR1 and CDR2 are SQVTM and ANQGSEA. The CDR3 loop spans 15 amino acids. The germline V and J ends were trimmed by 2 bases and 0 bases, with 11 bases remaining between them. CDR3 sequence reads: CSVETGLSSYNEQFF. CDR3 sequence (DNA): TGCAGCGTTGAAACGGGACTTAGCTCCTACAATGAGCAGTTCTTC.

The DNA for the CDR3 is TGTGCCAGCAGCATCGGACTCGTACCTAGCACAGATACGCAGTATTTT. Translation: CASSIGLVPSTDTQYF. The chain uses TRBV11-1 and TRBJ2-3, with D possibly being TRBD2 (5 bases). The V gene lost 5 bases and the J gene lost 0 bases, with 15 bases spanning the gap. Germline V gene data show CDR1 as SGHAT and CDR2 as FQDESV (reference sequence). The CDR3 length is 16 residues. The full variable domain, completed using reference TRBV11-1 and TRBJ2-3, is EAEVAQSPRYKITEKSQAVAFWCDPISGHATLYWYRQILGQGPELLVQFQDESVVDDSQLPKDRFSAERLKGVDSTLKIQPAELGDSAMYLCASSIGLVPSTDTQYFGPGTRLTVL.

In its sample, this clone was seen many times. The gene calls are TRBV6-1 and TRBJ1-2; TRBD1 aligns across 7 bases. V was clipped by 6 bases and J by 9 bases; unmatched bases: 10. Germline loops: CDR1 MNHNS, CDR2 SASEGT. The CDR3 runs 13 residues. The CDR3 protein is CASRGTAGDSYTF. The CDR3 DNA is TGTGCCAGCAGGGGGACAGCCGGAGATAGCTACACCTTC.

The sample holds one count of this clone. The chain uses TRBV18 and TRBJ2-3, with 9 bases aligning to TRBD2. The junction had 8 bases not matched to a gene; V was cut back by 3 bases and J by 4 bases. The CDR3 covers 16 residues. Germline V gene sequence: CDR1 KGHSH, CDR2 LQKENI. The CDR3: CASSPFGLAIADTQYF. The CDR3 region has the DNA TGTGCCAGCTCACCTTTTGGACTAGCGATCGCAGATACGCAGTATTTT. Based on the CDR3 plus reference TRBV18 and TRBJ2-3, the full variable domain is NAGVMQNPRHLVRRRGQEARLRCSPMKGHSHVYWYRQLPEEGLKFMVYLQKENIIDESGMPKERFSAEFPKEGPSILRIQQVVRGDSAAYFCASSPFGLAIADTQYFGPGTRLTVL.

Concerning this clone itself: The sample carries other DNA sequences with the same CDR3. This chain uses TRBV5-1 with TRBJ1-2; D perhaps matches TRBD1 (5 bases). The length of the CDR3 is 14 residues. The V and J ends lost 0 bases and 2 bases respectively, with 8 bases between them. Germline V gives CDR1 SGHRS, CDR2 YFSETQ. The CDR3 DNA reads TGCGCCAGCAGCTTGGGTGGGACGAACTATGGCTACACCTTC. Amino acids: CASSLGGTNYGYTF.

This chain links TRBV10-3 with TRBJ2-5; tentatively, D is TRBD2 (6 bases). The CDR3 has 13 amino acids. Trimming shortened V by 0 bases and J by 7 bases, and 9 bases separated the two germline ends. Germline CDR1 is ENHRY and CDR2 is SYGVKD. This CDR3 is CAISESSGMTQYF. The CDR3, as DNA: TGTGCCATCAGTGAGTCTAGCGGTATGACCCAGTACTTC.

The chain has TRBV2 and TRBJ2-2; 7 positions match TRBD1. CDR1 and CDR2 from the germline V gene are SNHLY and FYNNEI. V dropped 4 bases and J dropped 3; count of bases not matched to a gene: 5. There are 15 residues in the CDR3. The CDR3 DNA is TGTGCCAGCAGTGGACAGGGTAGAGACACCGGGGAGCTGTTTTTT. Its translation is CASSGQGRDTGELFF.

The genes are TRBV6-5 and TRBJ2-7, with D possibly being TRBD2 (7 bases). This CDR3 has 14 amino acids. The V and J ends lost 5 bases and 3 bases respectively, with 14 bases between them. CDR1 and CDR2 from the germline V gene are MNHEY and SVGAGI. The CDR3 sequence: CASSRGGPLYEQYF. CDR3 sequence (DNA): TGTGCCAGCAGTCGCGGGGGCCCCCTCTACGAGCAGTACTTC.

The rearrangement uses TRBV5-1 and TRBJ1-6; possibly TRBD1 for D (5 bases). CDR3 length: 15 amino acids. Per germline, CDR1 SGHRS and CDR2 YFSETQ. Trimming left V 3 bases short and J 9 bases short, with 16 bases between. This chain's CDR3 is CASSWTGGAGSPLHF. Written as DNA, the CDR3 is TGCGCCAGCAGCTGGACGGGTGGGGCTGGTTCACCCCTCCACTTT.

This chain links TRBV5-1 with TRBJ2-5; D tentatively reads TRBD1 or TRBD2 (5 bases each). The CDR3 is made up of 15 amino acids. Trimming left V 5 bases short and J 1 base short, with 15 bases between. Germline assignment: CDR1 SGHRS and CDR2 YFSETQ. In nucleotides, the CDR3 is TGCGCCAGCAGAAGAAGGGCAGGGACCCAAGAGACCCAGTACTTC. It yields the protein CASRRRAGTQETQYF. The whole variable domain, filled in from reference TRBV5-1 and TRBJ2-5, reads KAGVTQTPRYLIKTRGQQVTLSCSPISGHRSVSWYQQTPGQGLQFLFEYFSETQRNKGNFPGRFSGRQFSNSRSEMNVSTLELGDSALYLCASRRRAGTQETQYFGPGTRLLVL.